This is a list of T cell receptor beta chains from one sample in a study of blood T cell repertoires in COVID-19. Sequenced by immunoSEQ multiplex PCR; TCRdb stores in-frame clones only, minus some. The table shows under 350,000 clones, with around nine tenths occurring only once. Source material: PBMCs or T cells enriched from blood (not recorded which). The receptors shown here come from a woman in her sixties who had recovered from COVID-19. Both conserved end residues are part of each CDR3. A D gene is named only where the DNA matches it firmly. Clone size is given for some rows only: seen once, a few or many times, or a class if the clone is expanded.

CDR3: CASSSLAGGRYNEQFF
DNA: TGTGCCAGCAGTTCCCTAGCGGGAGGAAGGTACAATGAGCAGTTCTTC
size: NA
D: TRBD2
V: TRBV27
J: TRBJ2-1

CDR3: CASSDNPRDRGPQPQHF
DNA: TGTGCCAGCAGCGACAACCCACGCGACAGGGGTCCTCAGCCCCAGCATTTT
size: NA
D: TRBD1
V: TRBV9
J: TRBJ1-5

CDR3: CASSSIAGVSYEQYF
DNA: TGCGCCAGCAGCTCTATCGCCGGGGTAAGCTACGAGCAGTACTTC
size: NA
D: NA
V: TRBV5-1
J: TRBJ2-7

CDR3: CASSPDTSWAFF
DNA: TGTGCCAGCAGCCCAGACACCTCTTGGGCTTTCTTT
size: NA
D: NA
V: TRBV12-3/TRBV12-4
J: TRBJ1-1

CDR3: CASSSTSLTDTQYF
DNA: TGTGCCAGCAGCTCGACTAGCCTGACAGATACGCAGTATTTT
size: once
D: TRBD2
V: TRBV11-2
J: TRBJ2-3

CDR3: CASRGTPQRGKLFF
DNA: TGTGCCAGCAGAGGGACACCACAACGAGGAAAGCTGTTTTTT
size: NA
D: NA
V: TRBV7-3
J: TRBJ2-2

CDR3: CASSLSPGYSYNEQFF
DNA: TGTGCCAGCAGCTTATCCCCAGGGTACTCCTACAATGAGCAGTTCTTC
size: NA
D: NA
V: TRBV7-3
J: TRBJ2-1

CDR3: CSALGQGNTEAFF
DNA: TGCAGCGCCTTGGGACAGGGGAATACTGAAGCTTTCTTT
size: NA
D: TRBD1
V: TRBV29-1
J: TRBJ1-1

CDR3: CASSPLGYEQYF
DNA: TGTGCCAGCAGTCCTCTAGGATACGAGCAGTACTTC
size: NA
D: NA
V: TRBV12-3/TRBV12-4
J: TRBJ2-7

CDR3: CASSLDQGQGGKLFF
DNA: TGTGCCAGCAGCTTAGATCAGGGACAGGGAGGAAAACTGTTTTTT
size: NA
D: TRBD1
V: TRBV11-2
J: TRBJ1-4

CDR3: CASSLGATQSFSGYTF
DNA: TGTGCCAGCAGCTTGGGAGCGACACAATCCTTTTCTGGCTACACCTTC
size: NA
D: NA
V: TRBV7-9
J: TRBJ1-2

CDR3: CASSPGHPYEQYF
DNA: TGTGCCAGCTCACCGGGACACCCCTACGAGCAGTACTTC
size: NA
D: NA
V: TRBV18
J: TRBJ2-7

CDR3: CASSDSGTIGSPLHF
DNA: TGTGCCAGCAGTGATTCCGGGACAATAGGTTCACCCCTCCACTTT
size: once
D: NA
V: TRBV6-1
J: TRBJ1-6

CDR3: CASSEVLAELRQPQHF
DNA: TGTGCCAGCAGTGAAGTTCTGGCAGAACTCAGGCAGCCCCAGCATTTT
size: NA
D: NA
V: TRBV6-1
J: TRBJ1-5

CDR3: CASSPQGTRNEQFF
DNA: TGTGCCAGCAGCCCCCAGGGAACTCGCAATGAGCAGTTCTTC
size: NA
D: NA
V: TRBV7-3
J: TRBJ2-1

CDR3: CASSFRYERGAYNEQFF
DNA: TGTGCCAGCAGCTTTAGGTATGAGCGGGGGGCCTACAATGAGCAGTTCTTC
size: NA
D: TRBD2
V: TRBV7-2
J: TRBJ2-1

CDR3: CASSLGGVQETQYF
DNA: TGCGCCAGCAGCTTGGGAGGAGTACAAGAGACCCAGTACTTC
size: many
D: NA
V: TRBV5-1
J: TRBJ2-5

CDR3: CASSPNLGGFGYTF
DNA: TGTGCCAGCAGCCCGAACCTGGGAGGGTTTGGCTACACCTTC
size: NA
D: NA
V: TRBV11-2
J: TRBJ1-2

CDR3: CASSLENSGTRVFF
DNA: TGCGCCAGCAGCTTGGAGAATAGCGGGACTAGAGTTTTCTTC
size: NA
D: TRBD2
V: TRBV5-1
J: TRBJ2-1

CDR3: CASSGQANTGELFF
DNA: TGTGCCAGCAGCGGACAGGCGAACACCGGGGAGCTGTTTTTT
size: NA
D: TRBD1
V: TRBV7-8
J: TRBJ2-2

CDR3: CAWRGWGGLDTIYF
DNA: TGTGCCTGGAGGGGTTGGGGGGGTCTGGACACCATATATTTT
size: few
D: NA
V: TRBV30
J: TRBJ1-3

CDR3: CATSDTGTGKTDTQYF
DNA: TGTGCCACCAGTGATACCGGGACAGGGAAAACAGATACGCAGTATTTT
size: NA
D: TRBD1
V: TRBV24-1
J: TRBJ2-3

CDR3: CASSSWRYNEKLFF
DNA: TGTGCCAGCAGTTCTTGGCGGTATAATGAAAAACTGTTTTTT
size: NA
D: NA
V: TRBV28
J: TRBJ1-4

CDR3: CASSATGVGNTIYF
DNA: TGTGCCAGCAGTGCCACAGGGGTGGGAAACACCATATATTTT
size: few
D: TRBD1
V: TRBV28
J: TRBJ1-3

CDR3: CSVEGGQGLAGGGTDTQYF
DNA: TGCAGCGTTGAAGGTGGACAGGGACTAGCGGGGGGTGGCACAGATACGCAGTATTTT
size: NA
D: TRBD2
V: TRBV29-1
J: TRBJ2-3

CDR3: CASSQTQGALAKNIQYF
DNA: TGTGCCAGCAGCCAGACACAGGGGGCGCTGGCCAAAAACATTCAGTACTTC
size: NA
D: TRBD1
V: TRBV14
J: TRBJ2-4

CDR3: CASSPPGGYGYTF
DNA: TGTGCCAGCAGTCCCCCGGGGGGCTATGGCTACACCTTC
size: NA
D: NA
V: TRBV27
J: TRBJ1-2

CDR3: CSARGGAEAFF
DNA: TGCAGTGCTAGAGGGGGGGCTGAAGCTTTCTTT
size: NA
D: NA
V: TRBV20-1
J: TRBJ1-1

CDR3: CASREQGNTEAFF
DNA: TGTGCCAGTAGAGAACAGGGGAACACTGAAGCTTTCTTT
size: NA
D: NA
V: TRBV19
J: TRBJ1-1

CDR3: CAISTAAYEQYF
DNA: TGTGCCATAAGCACGGCGGCCTACGAGCAGTACTTC
size: NA
D: NA
V: TRBV28
J: TRBJ2-7

CDR3: CASPGRGEGTEAFF
DNA: TGTGCCAGCCCTGGGAGAGGGGAGGGGACTGAAGCTTTCTTT
size: NA
D: NA
V: TRBV28
J: TRBJ1-1

CDR3: CASSLDGLAGVVEQFF
DNA: TGCGCCAGCAGCTTGGACGGACTAGCGGGAGTCGTTGAGCAGTTCTTC
size: NA
D: TRBD2
V: TRBV5-1
J: TRBJ2-1

CDR3: CASSHDVSGRPSSYEQYF
DNA: TGTGCCAGCAGCCATGATGTTAGCGGGAGGCCGAGCTCCTACGAGCAGTACTTC
size: NA
D: TRBD2
V: TRBV3-1/TRBV3-2
J: TRBJ2-7

CDR3: CASSVGLAGAVGNEQFF
DNA: TGTGCCAGCAGCGTAGGACTAGCGGGGGCCGTAGGCAATGAGCAGTTCTTC
size: NA
D: TRBD2
V: TRBV9
J: TRBJ2-1

CDR3: CASSQPARGVAGQSYNEQFF
DNA: TGTGCCAGCAGCCAACCGGCTAGGGGGGTAGCGGGTCAATCCTACAATGAGCAGTTCTTC
size: NA
D: NA
V: TRBV28
J: TRBJ2-1

CDR3: CASSRNTEAFF
DNA: TGTGCCAGCAGTCGGAACACTGAAGCTTTCTTT
size: NA
D: NA
V: TRBV2
J: TRBJ1-1

CDR3: CAWSPGLAATGELFF
DNA: TGTGCCTGGAGTCCAGGACTAGCGGCCACCGGGGAGCTGTTTTTT
size: few
D: TRBD2
V: TRBV30
J: TRBJ2-2

CDR3: CASSYGQLGYNEQFF
DNA: TGTGCCAGCAGCTACGGACAGTTGGGCTACAATGAGCAGTTCTTC
size: NA
D: NA
V: TRBV11-2
J: TRBJ2-1

CDR3: CASTPWGSAIQETQYF
DNA: TGTGCCAGCACCCCATGGGGCTCAGCAATACAAGAGACCCAGTACTTC
size: NA
D: NA
V: TRBV28
J: TRBJ2-5

CDR3: CAWTGGNYGYTF
DNA: TGTGCCTGGACGGGGGGAAACTATGGCTACACCTTC
size: NA
D: NA
V: TRBV30
J: TRBJ1-2

CDR3: CAWRGSFGTSGSYNGQFF
DNA: TGTGCCTGGAGGGGGTCCTTTGGGACTAGCGGCTCCTACAATGGGCAGTTCTTC
size: NA
D: TRBD2
V: TRBV30
J: TRBJ2-1

CDR3: CASSEGQISNQPQHF
DNA: TGTGCCAGCAGCGAGGGACAGATTAGCAATCAGCCCCAGCATTTT
size: NA
D: TRBD1
V: TRBV7-9
J: TRBJ1-5

CDR3: CASSAAGTGTDTQYF
DNA: TGTGCCAGCAGCGCCGCCGGGACAGGGACAGATACGCAGTATTTT
size: NA
D: TRBD1
V: TRBV9
J: TRBJ2-3

CDR3: CASSLFHYEQYF
DNA: TGTGCCAGCAGCTTATTCCATTACGAGCAGTACTTC
size: few
D: NA
V: TRBV7-9
J: TRBJ2-7

CDR3: CASSESSYEQYF
DNA: TGTGCCAGCAGTGAATCTAGCTACGAGCAGTACTTC
size: NA
D: NA
V: TRBV2
J: TRBJ2-7

CDR3: CASSWTVYEQYF
DNA: TGTGCCAGCAGTTGGACAGTCTACGAGCAGTACTTC
size: NA
D: NA
V: TRBV12-3/TRBV12-4
J: TRBJ2-7

CDR3: CSASLVNTEAFF
DNA: TGCAGTGCTAGTTTAGTGAACACTGAAGCTTTCTTT
size: NA
D: NA
V: TRBV20-1
J: TRBJ1-1

CDR3: CAWMTTEISVYGYTF
DNA: TGTGCCTGGATGACGACAGAAATCAGTGTGTATGGCTACACCTTC
size: NA
D: NA
V: TRBV30
J: TRBJ1-2

CDR3: CAIRGQVEDGYTF
DNA: TGTGCCATCAGGGGACAGGTGGAGGATGGCTACACCTTC
size: NA
D: TRBD1
V: TRBV10-3
J: TRBJ1-2

CDR3: CASGDLYRASLGAFF
DNA: TGCGCCAGCGGAGATCTGTACAGGGCAAGTTTGGGAGCTTTCTTT
size: NA
D: NA
V: TRBV10-2
J: TRBJ1-1

CDR3: CASSLVAQGSTEAFF
DNA: TGTGCCAGCAGCTTGGTAGCACAGGGGAGCACTGAAGCTTTCTTT
size: NA
D: TRBD1
V: TRBV5-4
J: TRBJ1-1

CDR3: CASSLTTGNTGELFF
DNA: TGTGCCAGCAGCTTAACTACGGGGAACACCGGGGAGCTGTTTTTT
size: NA
D: NA
V: TRBV7-3
J: TRBJ2-2